This record looks at one T cell receptor beta chain sequence and its context. The antigen is not known. This entry comes from a study of T cell repertoires in cytomegalovirus infection. Across the whole study: TCR beta signatures that were public indicated CMV infection and matching HLA type.

TCRdb reprocessed the reads with MiXCR, giving one entry per CDR3 protein. The sample carries about 450,000 distinct CDR3 sequences, approximately 31% recorded once. Study conclusions and caveats: Dominating the ex vivo response were HLA-C-restricted CMV-specific TCR beta clonotypes.

From germline, CDR1 is MNHNY and CDR2 SVGAGI (reference sequence). The V end lost 5 bases, the J end lost 3 bases, and 26 bases lay between the germline ends. The length of the CDR3 is 18 residues. The chain carries TRBV6-6 and TRBJ2-7; D possibly corresponds to TRBD2 (6 bases). The sequence was collected from a human donor in good health (CMV status not recorded). Some clones in this sample may be carry-over from other donors' samples. Sample: PBMCs. The CDR3 spells CASSPSPLGRKWGYEQYF. The CDR3 nucleotides read TGTGCCAGCAGTCCAAGCCCACTAGGGAGGAAATGGGGCTACGAGCAGTACTTC.